This entry features one T cell receptor (beta chain) sequence. Its antigen is still unknown. This record comes from a study of CD8+CD57+ T cells in acquired aplastic anemia. Overall study context: Quantities of DNA derived from sorted CD4+ and CD8+ cells averaged approximately 3 ug.

The use of genomic DNA as template underpinned the TCR beta VDJ and CDR3 profiling. MiXCR, applied by TCRdb to the reads, yields one record per CDR3 protein. In the table there are over 250,000 distinct CDR3 sequences, under 65% of which are singletons. It was patients with CD8+CD57+ cell expansion by flow cytometry who were chosen for sequencing. There were no patients without severe acquired aplastic anemia. Blood came from patients not yet given any therapy. Study-level points and caveats: A significant difference in CD8+ Simpson's diversity between patients and controls was not found.

The sequenced sample was sorted CD4+, CD8+, or CD8+CD57+ T cells (not recorded which) from PBMCs. The receptor was derived from a human donor with aplastic anemia.

The CDR3 sequence: CAIKMTSSSNSPLHF. The CDR3 DNA reads as TGTGCCATCAAGATGACGTCGTCTTCTAATTCACCCCTCCACTTT. V is TRBV10-3 and J is TRBJ1-6; D unclear. The V end lost 7 bases, the J end lost 6 bases, and 16 bases lay between the germline ends. The V gene's germline CDR1 is ENHRY and CDR2 SYGVKD. CDR3 length: 15 amino acids.